These 28 T cell receptor beta chains were all obtained from the same sample, sequenced in a study of blood T cell repertoires in COVID-19. Sequencing used immunoSEQ multiplex PCR; TCRdb keeps in-frame clones, though not all of them. The sample contains fewer than 300,000 clones, approximately 85% of which appear only once. Sequenced material: PBMCs or T cells enriched from blood (not recorded which). These receptor sequences come from a woman aged 30 to 39 who had recovered from COVID-19.

This CDR3 reads CASSYHRRGSGEKLFF. The CDR3 DNA follows: TGTGCCAGCAGTTACCACAGGAGGGGTTCGGGCGAAAAACTGTTTTTT. The chain has TRBV28 and TRBJ1-4, with a weak D call TRBD1 (5 bases). Germline CDR1 MDHEN, CDR2 SYDVKM. V was pared by 4 bases and J by 8 bases, with 20 bases between. This CDR3 comprises 16 residues.

The chain has TRBV4-1 and TRBJ2-1; D is uncertain. CDR1 and CDR2 from the germline V gene are MGHRA and YSYEKL. V gave up 1 base and J gave up 2 bases, with 12 bases separating them. This CDR3 contains 16 residues. The CDR3 sequence: CASSQGWAIPYNEQFF. In nucleotides, the CDR3 is TGCGCCAGCAGCCAAGGCTGGGCTATTCCCTACAATGAGCAGTTCTTC.

The gene calls are TRBV29-1 and TRBJ1-4, with TRBD1 matching over 10 bases. CDR3 length: 16 amino acids. CDR1 and CDR2 from the germline V gene are SQVTM and ANQGSEA. V lost 1 base and J lost 8; bases outside the gene matches: 10. In DNA, the CDR3 is TGCAGCGTTGAAGGTCAGGGACAGGGGATAGAGGAAAAACTGTTTTTT. Protein sequence: CSVEGQGQGIEEKLFF.

The chain combines TRBV20-1 with TRBJ1-2; no clear D gene. Germline V CDR1 and CDR2: DFQATT, SNEGSKA (reference sequence). This CDR3 contains 11 residues. The V gene lost 5 bases and the J gene lost 4 bases, with 8 bases spanning the gap. The CDR3 DNA is TGCAGTGCTCAGTACCTCTATGGCTACACCTTC. Translating gives CSAQYLYGYTF.

V gene TRBV9 combines with J gene TRBJ1-1; TRBD1 is a possible D gene (5 bases). V shed 0 bases and J shed 1 base, with 10 bases lying between them. Germline values: CDR1 SGDLS, CDR2 YYNGEE. The CDR3 is 15 amino acids. The CDR3 spells CASSVEGATNTEAFF. Written as DNA, the CDR3 is TGTGCCAGCAGCGTAGAAGGGGCGACGAACACTGAAGCTTTCTTT.

The J gene is TRBJ1-1, the V gene TRBV29-1, with D possibly TRBD1 on 6 matching bases. The CDR3 contains 14 residues. Germline CDR1 and CDR2: SQVTM and ANQGSEA. V lost 7 bases and J 1 base, leaving 16 bases between the germline ends. The CDR3 nucleotides are TGCAGCGCCGAAACAGGGCAGGGGAACACTGAAGCTTTCTTT. This codes for CSAETGQGNTEAFF.

The chain has TRBV7-2 and TRBJ2-3, with D perhaps TRBD2 (6 bases). Germline CDR1 SGHTA, CDR2 FQGNSA. This CDR3 has 15 amino acids. Deletions cut 6 bases from V and 2 bases from J, with 15 bases between. CDR3 bases: TGTGCCAGCAGGGAGGGACGGATTGACACAGATACGCAGTATTTT. It codes for CASREGRIDTDTQYF.

V gene TRBV4-2 combines with J gene TRBJ1-1, with D perhaps TRBD1 (5 bases). The germline gives CDR1 LGHNA, CDR2 YNFKEQ. V lost 3 bases to trimming and J lost 0 bases, with 8 bases between them. CDR3 size: 14 residues. In nucleotides, the CDR3 is TGTGCCAGCAGCCAGGAAGGGGTGAACACTGAAGCTTTCTTT. This gives the protein CASSQEGVNTEAFF.

The V and J genes are TRBV4-1 and TRBJ2-1; tentative D call: TRBD2 (6 bases). Germline loops: CDR1 MGHRA, CDR2 YSYEKL. The CDR3 is 13 residues long. The V end was cut by 10 bases, the J end by 10 bases, with 20 bases between. The CDR3 sequence: CATSSRGGGEQFF. CDR3 bases: TGCGCCACCTCATCTAGGGGCGGAGGGGAGCAGTTCTTC.

This clone was seen once. An end of the junction does not agree with germline; a read error may underlie this. The V and J genes are TRBV30 and TRBJ2-7, with TRBD2 as a possible D gene (6 bases). From germline, CDR1 is GTSNPN and CDR2 SVGIG (reference sequence). This CDR3 region has 14 residues. In DNA form, the CDR3 reads TGTGCCCGGAGTGGGGGGTCCGGGAGTTACGAGCAGTACTTC. Translation: CARSGGSGSYEQYF.

The chain couples TRBV13 to TRBJ2-7; D not resolved. The CDR3 loop spans 12 amino acids. Deletions cut 3 bases from V and 5 bases from J, with 8 bases between. In germline, CDR1 is PRHDT, CDR2 FYEKMQ (reference sequence). CDR3 residues: CASSFERHEQYF. For the CDR3, the DNA is TGTGCCAGCAGCTTTGAGAGGCACGAGCAGTACTTC. Based on the CDR3 plus reference TRBV13 and TRBJ2-7, the full variable domain is AAGVIQSPRHLIKEKRETATLKCYPIPRHDTVYWYQQGPGQDPQFLISFYEKMQSDKGSIPDRFSAQQFSDYHSELNMSSLELGDSALYFCASSFERHEQYFGPGTRLTVT.

This chain joins TRBV23-1 and TRBJ2-1, with TRBD2 matching over 13 bases. TRBV23-1 is recorded as an ORF, its role being uncertain. This CDR3 region has 19 residues. V lost 2 bases and J lost 7; bases outside the gene matches: 14. The DNA of the CDR3 is TGCGCCAGCAGTCAAGGTAGAGCAGTGGGGACTAGCGGGATGAATGAGCAGTTCTTC. Protein: CASSQGRAVGTSGMNEQFF.

This clone was observed a handful of times. V usage is TRBV3-1 (or the pseudogene TRBV3-2) and J usage is TRBJ2-7, with 11 bases aligning to TRBD2. The CDR3 runs 15 residues. J gave up 4 bases and V 3 bases, and 5 bases lay outside the gene matches. From germline, CDR1 is LGHDT and CDR2 YNNKEL (reference sequence). The CDR3 nucleotides are TGTGCCAGCAGCCACCCCGCTAGCGGGAGGTACGAGCAGTACTTC. This sequence encodes CASSHPASGRYEQYF.

This clone has just a few counts. Other DNA variants within this sample encode the same CDR3. The chain links TRBV5-1 to TRBJ1-5, with D unclear. V shed 0 bases and J shed 1 base, with 8 bases lying between them. The CDR3 is 15 residues long. Germline V CDR1 and CDR2: SGHRS, YFSETQ. CDR3 residues: CASSLAGESNQPQHF. As DNA, the CDR3 is TGCGCCAGCAGCTTGGCCGGGGAAAGCAATCAGCCCCAGCATTTT. Variable domain in full (rest from reference TRBV5-1 and TRBJ1-5): KAGVTQTPRYLIKTRGQQVTLSCSPISGHRSVSWYQQTPGQGLQFLFEYFSETQRNKGNFPGRFSGRQFSNSRSEMNVSTLELGDSALYLCASSLAGESNQPQHFGDGTRLSIL.

The J gene is TRBJ2-1, the V gene TRBV24-1; TRBD1 aligns across 7 bases. CDR1 is KGHDR and CDR2 is SFDVKD in the germline V gene. Trimming cost V 9 bases and J 5 bases; bases outside gene matches: 6. This CDR3 spans 13 amino acids. CDR3 residues: CATAHDRDNEQFF. CDR3 nucleotides: TGTGCCACCGCCCACGACAGGGACAATGAGCAGTTCTTC.

The chain is built from TRBV7-9 and TRBJ2-7; a weak D match, TRBD1 (6 bases). This CDR3 contains 16 residues. Trimming took 1 base from V and 7 from J, leaving 20 bases between them. Germline V gene sequence: CDR1 SEHNR, CDR2 FQNEAQ (reference sequence). CDR3 protein: CASSLGRTVSPTEQYF. CDR3 bases: TGTGCCAGCAGCTTAGGAAGGACAGTGTCCCCTACGGAGCAGTACTTC.

The chain is built from TRBV30 and TRBJ2-1; TRBD2 aligns across 11 bases. The length of the CDR3 is 16 residues. CDR1 is GTSNPN, CDR2 SVGIG, per germline (reference sequence). The V gene end was trimmed by 1 base and the J gene end by 9 bases; junction bases not matched to a gene: 11. The CDR3 DNA follows: TGTGCCTGGAGTGCGACACTAGCGGGGGCGAGGGGTGAGCAGTTCTTC. Amino acids: CAWSATLAGARGEQFF.

The J gene is TRBJ1-2, the V gene TRBV14; D is perhaps TRBD1 (5 bases). The CDR3 extends over 16 amino acids. Trimming took off 0 bases at V and 4 bases at J, with 15 bases between the two ends. The germline V gene has CDR1 SGHDN and CDR2 FVKESK. In DNA, the CDR3 is TGTGCCAGCAGCCAAGACCTTGTGGGGGGACTCTATGGCTACACCTTC. Translated: CASSQDLVGGLYGYTF.

For the CDR3, the DNA is TGCGCCAGCAGCCACCCCGGGTTAGCGGAAGGCTACACCTTC. Its protein product is CASSHPGLAEGYTF. The genes are TRBV4-1 and TRBJ1-2; D gene ambiguous. The germline V gene has CDR1 MGHRA and CDR2 YSYEKL. This CDR3 has 14 amino acids. Trimming stripped 3 bases from V and 8 bases from J, with 16 bases between.

The rearrangement uses TRBV16 and TRBJ1-5; no clear D. V gave up 3 bases and J gave up 2 bases, with 17 bases separating them. This CDR3 spans 17 amino acids. Per the germline V gene, CDR1 is KGHSY and CDR2 is FQNENV. The CDR3 DNA reads TGTGCCAGCAGCCACTGGGCCCCGGAGGACGGCAATCAGCCCCAGCATTTT. Encoded protein: CASSHWAPEDGNQPQHF.

This rearrangement joins TRBV5-1 to TRBJ1-1; tentatively, D is TRBD1 (6 bases). V dropped 4 bases and J dropped 7 bases, with 14 bases sitting between them. The CDR3 runs 13 residues. Germline-derived CDR1 and CDR2 are SGHRS and YFSETQ. The CDR3 coding sequence is TGCGCCAGCAGCCGGGGACAAGGGTTTGAAGCTTTCTTT. This codes for CASSRGQGFEAFF.

V is TRBV3-1 (or the pseudogene TRBV3-2) and J is TRBJ1-6, with D maybe TRBD1 (5 bases). CDR1 is LGHDT, CDR2 YNNKEL, per germline (reference sequence). V was shortened by 1 base and J by 10 bases, with 14 bases between the two germline ends. This CDR3 comprises 15 residues. The CDR3 sequence is CASSQGGGVGSPLHF. As DNA, the CDR3 is TGTGCCAGCAGCCAAGGGGGGGGAGTGGGGTCACCCCTCCACTTT.

With respect to this clone: At one end, the junction sequence differs from germline, possibly due to a read error. The DNA for the CDR3 is TGTGCCAGCATTGAACGACTAGTTGGAACCTTCTTC. This translates into CASIERLVGTFF. The chain recombines TRBV6-1 with TRBJ2-1, with D possibly being TRBD2 (6 bases). In germline, CDR1 is MNHNS, CDR2 SASEGT. This CDR3 is 12 amino acids long.

The rearrangement joins TRBV5-8 to TRBJ2-1; 8 nucleotides agree with TRBD1. Germline V lookup: CDR1 SGHTS, CDR2 YDEGEE. This CDR3 is built from 17 residues. With 5 bases clipped from V and 0 bases from J, the junction kept 10 bases outside the gene matches. CDR3 DNA sequence: TGTGCCAGCAGGGTATTATGGACAGGGAGCTCCTACAATGAGCAGTTCTTC. Translation gives CASRVLWTGSSYNEQFF.

In its sample, this clone was seen a few times. The chain combines TRBV6-5 with TRBJ2-1; D is possibly TRBD2 (5 bases). The ends were cut back, 6 bases at V and 6 bases at J, with 18 bases in the middle. Germline V gives CDR1 MNHEY, CDR2 SVGAGI. The CDR3 totals 15 residues. The CDR3 DNA follows: TGTGCCAGCAGCCCCAGCGGCTCATTGGGCAATGAGCAGTTCTTC. It is translated as CASSPSGSLGNEQFF.

The rearrangement links TRBV28 to TRBJ2-7; the match to TRBD2 covers 7 bases. The length of the CDR3 is 16 residues. V lost 5 bases, J lost 3 bases, and 13 bases stayed unmatched. Germline V gene sequence: CDR1 MDHEN, CDR2 SYDVKM. Written as DNA, the CDR3 is TGTGCCAGCAGTCCCGGGACTAAGAACTTGCTCTACGAGCAGTACTTC. It translates to CASSPGTKNLLYEQYF.

The V gene is TRBV20-1, the J gene TRBJ2-2; D remains ambiguous. The germline gives CDR1 DFQATT, CDR2 SNEGSKA (reference sequence). This CDR3 spans 13 amino acids. The germline V and J ends were trimmed by 3 bases and 8 bases, with 13 bases remaining between them. The CDR3 sequence: CSASPACRGELFF. In DNA, the CDR3 is TGCAGTGCTAGTCCTGCATGTCGGGGGGAGCTGTTTTTT.

CDR3 residues: CASSQDGQGTDTQYF. In nucleotides, the CDR3 is TGTGCCAGCAGCCAAGATGGACAGGGAACAGATACGCAGTATTTT. The chain links TRBV4-2 to TRBJ2-3, with 8 nucleotides matching TRBD1. Germline V gene data show CDR1 as LGHNA and CDR2 as YNFKEQ. V lost 0 bases and J lost 3; bases outside the gene matches: 2. The CDR3 totals 15 residues.